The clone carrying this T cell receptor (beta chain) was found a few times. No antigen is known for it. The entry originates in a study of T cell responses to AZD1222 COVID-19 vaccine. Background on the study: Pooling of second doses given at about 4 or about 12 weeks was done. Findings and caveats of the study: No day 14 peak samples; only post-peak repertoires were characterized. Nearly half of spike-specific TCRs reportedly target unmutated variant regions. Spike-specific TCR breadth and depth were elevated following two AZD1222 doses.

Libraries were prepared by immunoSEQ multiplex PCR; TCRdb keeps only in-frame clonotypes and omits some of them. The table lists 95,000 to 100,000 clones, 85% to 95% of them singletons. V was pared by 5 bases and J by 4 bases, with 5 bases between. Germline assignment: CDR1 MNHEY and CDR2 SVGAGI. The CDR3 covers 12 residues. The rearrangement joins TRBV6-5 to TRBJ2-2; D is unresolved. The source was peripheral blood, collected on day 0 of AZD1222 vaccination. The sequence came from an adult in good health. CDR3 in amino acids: CASSRVTGELFF. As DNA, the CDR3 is TGTGCCAGCAGTAGAGTCACCGGGGAGCTGTTTTTT.